The rows below give T cell receptor beta chains drawn from one sample of a study of blood T cell repertoires in COVID-19. TCRdb's copy holds only in-frame clones and misses some; the assay was immunoSEQ multiplex PCR. The sample shows about 160,000 clones, roughly 85% of them seen only once. Sequencing input: peripheral blood. The receptors derive from a woman in her 50s with COVID-19, enrolled during active disease. Both conserved end residues are part of each CDR3. Each record gives: clone size, J gene, D gene, V gene, CDR3 DNA, CDR3 protein. The D gene is left open where the match is weak. Size is omitted from some rows. Given values are once, few, many or a class for expanded clones.

abundance: .; j_gene: TRBJ1-5; d_gene: .; v_gene: TRBV18; CDR3nt: TGTGCCAGCTCACCTGACGGGGGGCCGCAGCCCCAGCATTTT; CDR3aa: CASSPDGGPQPQHF
abundance: .; j_gene: TRBJ2-3; d_gene: TRBD2; v_gene: TRBV7-9; CDR3nt: TGTGCCAGCAGCCCACTCTCGGGGGGGAGAGATACGCAGTATTTT; CDR3aa: CASSPLSGGRDTQYF
abundance: .; j_gene: TRBJ1-2; d_gene: .; v_gene: TRBV27; CDR3nt: TGTGCCAGCAGTCCAGCTGACCGGGACTCCTATGGCTACACCTTC; CDR3aa: CASSPADRDSYGYTF
abundance: .; j_gene: TRBJ2-7; d_gene: TRBD1; v_gene: TRBV7-9; CDR3nt: TGTGCCAGCAGCACGACAGGGCGATCCTACGAGCAGTACTTC; CDR3aa: CASSTTGRSYEQYF
abundance: once; j_gene: TRBJ1-1; d_gene: .; v_gene: TRBV19; CDR3nt: TGTGCCAGTAATGTAGCGGGGAACACTGAAGCTTTCTTT; CDR3aa: CASNVAGNTEAFF
abundance: .; j_gene: TRBJ2-3; d_gene: .; v_gene: TRBV3-1/TRBV3-2; CDR3nt: TGTGCCAGCAGCCAAGACAGGGTGAGCACAGATACGCAGTATTTT; CDR3aa: CASSQDRVSTDTQYF
abundance: .; j_gene: TRBJ2-1; d_gene: .; v_gene: TRBV20-1; CDR3nt: TGCAGTGCTAGTGCCCTCCAGGGGTCTAGGGACAATGAGCAGTTCTTC; CDR3aa: CSASALQGSRDNEQFF
abundance: .; j_gene: TRBJ1-1; d_gene: .; v_gene: TRBV4-1; CDR3nt: TGCGCCAGCAGCCAAGACGTTCGCACTGAAGCTTTCTTT; CDR3aa: CASSQDVRTEAFF
abundance: .; j_gene: TRBJ1-1; d_gene: TRBD1; v_gene: TRBV6-5; CDR3nt: TGTGCCAGCAGTTACTGGGACAGCTCTGAAGCTTTCTTT; CDR3aa: CASSYWDSSEAFF
abundance: few; j_gene: TRBJ1-5; d_gene: TRBD1; v_gene: TRBV6-6; CDR3nt: TGTGCCAGCAGTAGACAGGGAAACCAGCCCCAGCATTTT; CDR3aa: CASSRQGNQPQHF
abundance: once; j_gene: TRBJ1-4; d_gene: TRBD1; v_gene: TRBV7-9; CDR3nt: TGTGCCAGCAGCTTAGCACCGGGACAGCAAGAAAAACTGTTTTTT; CDR3aa: CASSLAPGQQEKLFF
abundance: .; j_gene: TRBJ1-5; d_gene: TRBD1; v_gene: TRBV7-2; CDR3nt: TGTGCCAGCAGCTCAACCTCCGGGACAGGGTTCAAGCCCCAGCATTTT; CDR3aa: CASSSTSGTGFKPQHF
abundance: .; j_gene: TRBJ2-3; d_gene: .; v_gene: TRBV12-3/TRBV12-4; CDR3nt: TGTGCCAGCAGCCCCGGACTAGGGGGTACGCAGTATTTT; CDR3aa: CASSPGLGGTQYF
abundance: .; j_gene: TRBJ2-2; d_gene: .; v_gene: TRBV27; CDR3nt: TGTGCCAGCAGTTTATCCCTCCCCACCGGGGAGCTGTTTTTT; CDR3aa: CASSLSLPTGELFF
abundance: once; j_gene: TRBJ2-1; d_gene: TRBD1; v_gene: TRBV27; CDR3nt: TGTGCCAGCCCCTGGACAGGGGTGTACAATGAGCAGTTCTTC; CDR3aa: CASPWTGVYNEQFF
abundance: .; j_gene: TRBJ1-5; d_gene: TRBD1; v_gene: TRBV29-1; CDR3nt: TGCAGCGTTGATGTCGGGACAGCTTATAGCAATCAGCCCCAGCATTTT; CDR3aa: CSVDVGTAYSNQPQHF
abundance: .; j_gene: TRBJ2-7; d_gene: TRBD2; v_gene: TRBV5-4; CDR3nt: TGTGCCAGCAGCCTTAGCGGGGGGGCATTCTCCGAGCAGTACTTC; CDR3aa: CASSLSGGAFSEQYF
abundance: .; j_gene: TRBJ1-2; d_gene: .; v_gene: TRBV11-1; CDR3nt: TGTGCCAGCAGCTTGGCGGACAGCTCCTATGGCTACACCTTC; CDR3aa: CASSLADSSYGYTF
abundance: .; j_gene: TRBJ1-3; d_gene: TRBD1; v_gene: TRBV6-5; CDR3nt: TGTGCCAGCAGAAGGGGGACAGGGACTGGAAACACCATATATTTT; CDR3aa: CASRRGTGTGNTIYF
abundance: .; j_gene: TRBJ1-2; d_gene: .; v_gene: TRBV2; CDR3nt: TGTGCCAGCAGCGCAAACAGCTATGGCTACACCTTC; CDR3aa: CASSANSYGYTF
abundance: .; j_gene: TRBJ1-1; d_gene: .; v_gene: TRBV5-1; CDR3nt: TGCGCCAGCAGCTCCCCCAAGGAGGGAACGGGTGAAGCTTTCTTT; CDR3aa: CASSSPKEGTGEAFF
abundance: .; j_gene: TRBJ1-2; d_gene: .; v_gene: TRBV7-9; CDR3nt: TGTGCCAGCAGCTCCACAGGCTCTAACTATGGCTACACCTTC; CDR3aa: CASSSTGSNYGYTF
abundance: .; j_gene: TRBJ1-1; d_gene: TRBD1; v_gene: TRBV27; CDR3nt: TGTGCCAGCAGTTGGGGACAGATGAACACTGAAGCTTTCTTT; CDR3aa: CASSWGQMNTEAFF
abundance: .; j_gene: TRBJ2-7; d_gene: TRBD1; v_gene: TRBV18; CDR3nt: TGTGCCAGCTCCTGGGACAGCAACTACGAGCAGTACTTC; CDR3aa: CASSWDSNYEQYF
abundance: once; j_gene: TRBJ1-2; d_gene: .; v_gene: TRBV27; CDR3nt: TGTGCCAGCAGTTTTAGCAGATTCTATGGCTACACCTTC; CDR3aa: CASSFSRFYGYTF
abundance: .; j_gene: TRBJ2-1; d_gene: TRBD2; v_gene: TRBV3-1/TRBV3-2; CDR3nt: TGTGCCAGCAGCCCGGGGGAGGGAGTCTACAATGAGCAGTTCTTC; CDR3aa: CASSPGEGVYNEQFF
abundance: few; j_gene: TRBJ1-1; d_gene: TRBD1; v_gene: TRBV2; CDR3nt: TGTGCCTTCCGAAGGGGGCAGGAGTTGTTGGCTGAAGCTTTCTTT; CDR3aa: CAFRRGQELLAEAFF
abundance: .; j_gene: TRBJ2-7; d_gene: TRBD2; v_gene: TRBV5-5; CDR3nt: TGTGCCAGCAGCTTCGGAACATCCACTAGCGGTAGAAACGAGCAGTACTTC; CDR3aa: CASSFGTSTSGRNEQYF
abundance: once; j_gene: TRBJ2-1; d_gene: TRBD1; v_gene: TRBV27; CDR3nt: TGTGCCAGCAGCCCCTCCGGGACAGGTGTTTACAATGAGCAGTTCTTC; CDR3aa: CASSPSGTGVYNEQFF
abundance: .; j_gene: TRBJ1-2; d_gene: .; v_gene: TRBV4-1; CDR3nt: TGCGCCAGCAGCCAAGTCGGTGGGCAGGTCTATGGCTACACCTTC; CDR3aa: CASSQVGGQVYGYTF
abundance: .; j_gene: TRBJ2-5; d_gene: .; v_gene: TRBV2; CDR3nt: TGTGCCAGCCTCCCCGGACTGGGGTACCAAGAGACCCAGTACTTC; CDR3aa: CASLPGLGYQETQYF
abundance: .; j_gene: TRBJ2-7; d_gene: TRBD1; v_gene: TRBV5-4; CDR3nt: TGTGCCAGCAGTTCCGGGACAGGGTCCTACGAGCAGTACTTC; CDR3aa: CASSSGTGSYEQYF
abundance: .; j_gene: TRBJ1-1; d_gene: .; v_gene: TRBV7-3; CDR3nt: TGTGCCAGCAGCTCCCAAACGACCCGGGGCACTGAAGCTTTCTTT; CDR3aa: CASSSQTTRGTEAFF
abundance: .; j_gene: TRBJ1-5; d_gene: .; v_gene: TRBV6-1; CDR3nt: TGTGCCAGCAGTGAGGGAGGTACCCTATACTCGAGCAATCAGCCCCAGCATTTT; CDR3aa: CASSEGGTLYSSNQPQHF
abundance: few; j_gene: TRBJ2-2; d_gene: .; v_gene: TRBV2; CDR3nt: TGTGCCAGCAGGCCAGGAGGGGGGGCGTTGTACGGGGAGCTGTTTTTT; CDR3aa: CASRPGGGALYGELFF
abundance: .; j_gene: TRBJ2-1; d_gene: TRBD1; v_gene: TRBV5-1; CDR3nt: TGCGCCAGCAGCTTGGAGGGGACAGTCTACAATGAGCAGTTCTTC; CDR3aa: CASSLEGTVYNEQFF
abundance: .; j_gene: TRBJ1-1; d_gene: .; v_gene: TRBV5-1; CDR3nt: TGCGCCAGCAGCTTTTCAGGGGTTACTGAAGCTTTCTTT; CDR3aa: CASSFSGVTEAFF
abundance: .; j_gene: TRBJ2-7; d_gene: TRBD1; v_gene: TRBV5-5; CDR3nt: TGTGCCAGCAACTCACTCGGGACAGAGAACGAGCAGTACTTC; CDR3aa: CASNSLGTENEQYF
abundance: .; j_gene: TRBJ2-3; d_gene: TRBD1; v_gene: TRBV5-4; CDR3nt: TGTGCCAGCAGCTTAGGACAGGGGTACACAGATACGCAGTATTTT; CDR3aa: CASSLGQGYTDTQYF